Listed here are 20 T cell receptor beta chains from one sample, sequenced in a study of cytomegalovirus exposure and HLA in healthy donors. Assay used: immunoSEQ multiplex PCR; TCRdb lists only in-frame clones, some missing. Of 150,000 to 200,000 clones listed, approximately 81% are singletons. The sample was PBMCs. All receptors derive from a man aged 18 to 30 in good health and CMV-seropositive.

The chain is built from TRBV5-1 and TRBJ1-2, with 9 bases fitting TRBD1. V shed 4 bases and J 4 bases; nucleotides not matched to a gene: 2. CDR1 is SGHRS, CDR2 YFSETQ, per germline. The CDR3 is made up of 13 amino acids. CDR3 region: CASSRGQGYGYTF. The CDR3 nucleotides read TGCGCCAGCAGCCGGGGACAGGGCTATGGCTACACCTTC.

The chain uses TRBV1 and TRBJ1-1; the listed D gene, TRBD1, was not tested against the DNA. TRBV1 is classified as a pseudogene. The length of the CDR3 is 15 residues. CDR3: CTSSLSQGMNTEAFF. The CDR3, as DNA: TGCACCAGCAGTCTAAGCCAGGGGATGAACACTGAAGCTTTCTTT.

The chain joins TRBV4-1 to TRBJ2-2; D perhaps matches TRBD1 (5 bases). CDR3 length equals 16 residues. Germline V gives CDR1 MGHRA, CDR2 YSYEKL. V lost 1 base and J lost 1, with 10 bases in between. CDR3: CASSQVPGQNTGELFF. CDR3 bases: TGCGCCAGCAGCCAAGTCCCCGGACAGAACACCGGGGAGCTGTTTTTT.

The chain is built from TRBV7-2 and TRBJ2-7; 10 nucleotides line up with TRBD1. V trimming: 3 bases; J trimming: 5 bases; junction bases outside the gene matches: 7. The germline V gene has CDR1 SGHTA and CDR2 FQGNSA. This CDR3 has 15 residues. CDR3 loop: CASSFRQGALDEQYF. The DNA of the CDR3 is TGTGCCAGCAGCTTTAGACAGGGGGCGTTGGACGAGCAGTACTTC.

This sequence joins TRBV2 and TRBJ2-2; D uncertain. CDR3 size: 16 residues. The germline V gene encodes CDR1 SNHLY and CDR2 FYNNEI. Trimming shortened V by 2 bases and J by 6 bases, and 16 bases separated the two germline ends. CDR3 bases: TGTGCCAGCAGTGAAAAATCCGCCGGCAGGTCCGGGGAGCTGTTTTTT. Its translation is CASSEKSAGRSGELFF. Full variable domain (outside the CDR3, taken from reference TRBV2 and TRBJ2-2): EPEVTQTPSHQVTQMGQEVILRCVPISNHLYFYWYRQILGQKVEFLVSFYNNEISEKSEIFDDQFSVERPDGSNFTLKIRSTKLEDSAMYFCASSEKSAGRSGELFFGEGSRLTVL.

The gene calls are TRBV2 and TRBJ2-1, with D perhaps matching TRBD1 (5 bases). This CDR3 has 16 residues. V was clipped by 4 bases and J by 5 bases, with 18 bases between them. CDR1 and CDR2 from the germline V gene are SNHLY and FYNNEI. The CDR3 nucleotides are TGTGCCAGCAGTGGATACCAGGGCCCCCCCCACAATGAGCAGTTCTTC. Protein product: CASSGYQGPPHNEQFF.

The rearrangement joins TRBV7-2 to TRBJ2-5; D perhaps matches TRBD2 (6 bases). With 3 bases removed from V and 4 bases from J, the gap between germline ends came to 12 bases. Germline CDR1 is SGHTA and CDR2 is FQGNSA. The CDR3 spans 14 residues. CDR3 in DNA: TGTGCCAGCAGCTTGGGACTCCTCACAGAGACCCAGTACTTC. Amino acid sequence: CASSLGLLTETQYF.

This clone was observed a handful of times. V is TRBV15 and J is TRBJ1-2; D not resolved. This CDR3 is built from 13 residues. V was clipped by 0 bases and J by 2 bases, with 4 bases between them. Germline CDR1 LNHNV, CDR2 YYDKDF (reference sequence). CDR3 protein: CATSRDRNYGYTF. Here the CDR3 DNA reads TGTGCCACCAGCAGAGATCGGAACTATGGCTACACCTTC.

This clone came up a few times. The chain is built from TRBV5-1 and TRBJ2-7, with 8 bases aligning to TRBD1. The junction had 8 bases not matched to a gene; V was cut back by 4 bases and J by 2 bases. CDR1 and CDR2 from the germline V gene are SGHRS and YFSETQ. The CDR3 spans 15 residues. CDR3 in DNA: TGCGCCAGCAGCGTGCGACAGGGGTCCACCTACGAGCAGTACTTC. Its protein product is CASSVRQGSTYEQYF.

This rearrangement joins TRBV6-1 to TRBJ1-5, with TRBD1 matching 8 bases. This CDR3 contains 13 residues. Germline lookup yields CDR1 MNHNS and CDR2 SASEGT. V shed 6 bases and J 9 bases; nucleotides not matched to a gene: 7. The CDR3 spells CASSDRGPGPQHF. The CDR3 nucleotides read TGTGCCAGCAGCGACAGGGGCCCAGGGCCCCAGCATTTT.

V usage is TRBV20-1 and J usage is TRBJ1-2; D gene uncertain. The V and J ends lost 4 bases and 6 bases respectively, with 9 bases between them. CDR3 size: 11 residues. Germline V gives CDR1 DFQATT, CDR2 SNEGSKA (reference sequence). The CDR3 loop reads CSANLRDGYTF. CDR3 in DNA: TGCAGTGCTAATCTGAGGGATGGCTACACCTTC.

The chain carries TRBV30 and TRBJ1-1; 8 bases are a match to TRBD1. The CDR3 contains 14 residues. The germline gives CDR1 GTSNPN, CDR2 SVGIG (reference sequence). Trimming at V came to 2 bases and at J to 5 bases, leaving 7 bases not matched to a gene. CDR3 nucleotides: TGTGCCTGGAGTTACACAGGGGGTTGGACTGAAGCTTTCTTT. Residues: CAWSYTGGWTEAFF.

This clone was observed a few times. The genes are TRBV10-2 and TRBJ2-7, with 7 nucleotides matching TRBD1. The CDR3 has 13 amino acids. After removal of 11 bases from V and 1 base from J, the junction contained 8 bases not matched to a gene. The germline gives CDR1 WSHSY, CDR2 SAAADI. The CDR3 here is CAGTQGESYEQYF. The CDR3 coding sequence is TGCGCCGGTACGCAGGGGGAATCCTACGAGCAGTACTTC.

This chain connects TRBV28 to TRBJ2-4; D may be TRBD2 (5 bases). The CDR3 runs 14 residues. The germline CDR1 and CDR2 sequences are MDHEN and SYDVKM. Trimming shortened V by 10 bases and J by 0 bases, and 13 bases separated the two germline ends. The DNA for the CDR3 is TGTGCCACTCGTCGAGGACTAGCCAAAAACATTCAGTACTTC. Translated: CATRRGLAKNIQYF.

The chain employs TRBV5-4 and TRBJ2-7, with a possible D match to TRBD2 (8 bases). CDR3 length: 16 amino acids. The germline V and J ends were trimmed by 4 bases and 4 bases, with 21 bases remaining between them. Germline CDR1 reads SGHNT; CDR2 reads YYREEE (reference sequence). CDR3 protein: CASSHPSREGAYEQYF. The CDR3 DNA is TGTGCCAGCAGCCACCCCTCCCGGGAGGGGGCTTACGAGCAGTACTTC.

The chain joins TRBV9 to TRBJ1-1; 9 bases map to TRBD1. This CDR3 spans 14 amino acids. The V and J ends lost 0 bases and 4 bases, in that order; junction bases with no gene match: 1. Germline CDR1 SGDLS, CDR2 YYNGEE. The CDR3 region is CASSVVTGGTEAFF. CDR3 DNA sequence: TGTGCCAGCAGCGTAGTGACAGGGGGCACTGAAGCTTTCTTT.

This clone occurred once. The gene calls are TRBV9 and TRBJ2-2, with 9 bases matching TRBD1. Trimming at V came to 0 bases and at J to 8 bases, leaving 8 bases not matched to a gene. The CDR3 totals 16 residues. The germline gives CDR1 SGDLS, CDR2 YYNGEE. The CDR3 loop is CASSVGGQGTSGELFF. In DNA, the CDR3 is TGTGCCAGCAGCGTAGGTGGACAGGGGACGTCGGGGGAGCTGTTTTTT.

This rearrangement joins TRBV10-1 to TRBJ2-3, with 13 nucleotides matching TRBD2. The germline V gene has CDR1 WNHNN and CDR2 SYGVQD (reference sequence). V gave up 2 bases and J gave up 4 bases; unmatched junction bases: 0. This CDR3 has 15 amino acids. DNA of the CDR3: TGCGCCAGCAGTGAGGGACTAGCGGGAGCAGATACGCAGTATTTT. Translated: CASSEGLAGADTQYF.

DNA for the CDR3: TGTGCCAGCAGCTTACGGTCAGACAGGGGCAATGGCTACACCTTC. This codes for CASSLRSDRGNGYTF. J is TRBJ1-2 and V is TRBV7-9, with 8 bases identical to TRBD1. The V gene end was trimmed by 2 bases and the J gene end by 6 bases; junction bases not matched to a gene: 8. The CDR3 totals 15 residues. CDR1 and CDR2 from the germline V gene are SEHNR and FQNEAQ (reference sequence).

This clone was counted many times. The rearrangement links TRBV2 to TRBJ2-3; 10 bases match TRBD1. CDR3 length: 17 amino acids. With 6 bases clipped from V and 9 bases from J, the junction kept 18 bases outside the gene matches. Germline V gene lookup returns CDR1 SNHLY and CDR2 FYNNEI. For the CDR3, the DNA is TGTGCCAGCAGACATAGGGACAGGGGCCCACTAGCGGAGACGCAGTATTTT. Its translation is CASRHRDRGPLAETQYF.